This TCR beta chain stems from a study of blood T cell repertoires in COVID-19. Germline values: CDR1 KGHSH, CDR2 LQKENI. The ends lost 3 bases at V and 2 bases at J; junction bases unmatched: 9. This CDR3 has 16 amino acids. Per the original methods: Amplified reference gene primers provided the basis for estimating nucleated cell counts. Profiled with immunoSEQ multiplex PCR; TCRdb holds only in-frame clones, not every one. D and trimming come from the DNA, and the V and J calls and clone size come from that table. Here the sample spans under 250,000 clones, about 87% being singletons. This chain joins TRBV18 and TRBJ2-7, with TRBD2 matching 8 bases. Sequences were obtained from peripheral blood. The sequence was collected from a woman in her 70s with active or convalescent COVID-19. CDR3 coding DNA: TGTGCCAGCTCACCCCCCCAGGGAGCGGGGGCCTACGAGCAGTACTTC. This gives the protein CASSPPQGAGAYEQYF.